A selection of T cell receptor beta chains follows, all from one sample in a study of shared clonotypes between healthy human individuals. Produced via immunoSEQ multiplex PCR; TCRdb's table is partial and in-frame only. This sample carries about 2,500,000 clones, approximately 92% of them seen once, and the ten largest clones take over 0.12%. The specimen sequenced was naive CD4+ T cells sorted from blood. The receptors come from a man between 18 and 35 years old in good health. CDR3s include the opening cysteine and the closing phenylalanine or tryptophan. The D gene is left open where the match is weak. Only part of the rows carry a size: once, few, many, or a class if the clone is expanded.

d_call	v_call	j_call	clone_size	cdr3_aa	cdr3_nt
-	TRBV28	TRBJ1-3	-	CASTNPFSRNTIYF	TGTGCCAGCACCAATCCTTTTTCGCGAAACACCATATATTTT
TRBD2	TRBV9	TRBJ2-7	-	CASSVEAGGPYEQYF	TGTGCCAGCAGCGTAGAGGCGGGAGGTCCCTACGAGCAGTACTTC
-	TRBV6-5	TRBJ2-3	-	CASSPGGADTQYF	TGTGCCAGCAGTCCCGGGGGAGCGGATACGCAGTATTTT
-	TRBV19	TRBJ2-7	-	CASSNLRVQGEQYF	TGTGCCAGTAGTAATCTTAGGGTCCAAGGCGAGCAGTACTTC
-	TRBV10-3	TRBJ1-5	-	CAISESGGYNQPQHF	TGTGCCATCAGTGAGTCGGGGGGTTACAATCAGCCCCAGCATTTT
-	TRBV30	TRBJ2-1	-	CAWSIILSRSSEQFF	TGTGCCTGGAGTATTATTCTCTCACGCAGCAGTGAGCAGTTCTTC
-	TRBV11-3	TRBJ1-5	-	CASSLEQVGGYNQPQHF	TGTGCCAGCAGCTTAGAACAAGTGGGAGGGTACAATCAGCCCCAGCATTTT
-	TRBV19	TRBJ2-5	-	CASSIGGRFETQYF	TGTGCCAGTAGTATAGGGGGGCGTTTTGAGACCCAGTACTTC
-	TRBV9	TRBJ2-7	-	CASSPSWPYEQYF	TGTGCCAGCAGCCCCAGCTGGCCCTACGAGCAGTACTTC
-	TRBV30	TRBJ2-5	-	CAWSGKGRQETQYF	TGTGCCTGGAGTGGGAAGGGACGCCAAGAGACCCAGTACTTC
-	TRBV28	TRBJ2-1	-	CASRPTGRNEQFF	TGTGCCAGCAGGCCCACAGGGCGCAATGAGCAGTTCTTC
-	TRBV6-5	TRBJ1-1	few	CAVGRTGNTEAFF	TGTGCCGTCGGGAGGACGGGAAACACTGAAGCTTTCTTT
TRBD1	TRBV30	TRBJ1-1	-	CAWSVRQGAFF	TGTGCCTGGAGTGTACGACAGGGAGCTTTCTTT
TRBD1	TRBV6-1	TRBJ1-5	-	CATHRGHDNQPQHF	TGTGCCACCCACAGGGGGCATGACAATCAGCCCCAGCATTTT
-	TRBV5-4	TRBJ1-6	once	CASSLGQAYNSPLHF	TGTGCCAGCAGCTTGGGACAGGCCTATAATTCACCCCTCCACTTT
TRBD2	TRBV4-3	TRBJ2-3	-	CASSQDLAGGSDTQYF	TGCGCCAGCAGCCAAGATTTAGCGGGCGGTTCAGATACGCAGTATTTT
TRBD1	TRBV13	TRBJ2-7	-	CASSSSDDRGRYEQYF	TGTGCCAGCAGCTCTAGCGACGACAGGGGGCGGTACGAGCAGTACTTC
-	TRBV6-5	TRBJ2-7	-	CASSYSGGSSYEQYF	TGTGCCAGCAGTTACTCCGGCGGAAGCTCCTACGAGCAGTACTTC
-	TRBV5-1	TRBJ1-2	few	CASSLNSDPYGYTF	TGCGCCAGCAGCTTAAATTCCGACCCCTATGGCTACACCTTC
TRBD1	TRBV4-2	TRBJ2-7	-	CASSREDRGAYEQYF	TGTGCCAGCAGCCGAGAGGACAGGGGGGCCTACGAGCAGTACTTC
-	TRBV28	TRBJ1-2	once	CASSVRASEGYTF	TGTGCCAGCAGCGTACGAGCCTCCGAAGGCTACACCTTC
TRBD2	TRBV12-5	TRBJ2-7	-	CASGLDLGLAAYEQYF	TGTGCTAGTGGTTTGGACCTTGGACTAGCGGCCTACGAGCAGTACTTC
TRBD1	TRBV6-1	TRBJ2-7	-	CASNARTGEQYF	TGTGCCAGCAATGCTCGGACAGGTGAGCAGTACTTC
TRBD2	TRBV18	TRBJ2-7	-	CASSPDGRAGEQYF	TGTGCCAGCTCACCGGACGGGAGGGCCGGCGAGCAGTACTTC
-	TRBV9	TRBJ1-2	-	CASSPSVAQYGYGYTF	TGTGCCAGCAGCCCCTCGGTGGCCCAGTATGGCTATGGCTACACCTTC
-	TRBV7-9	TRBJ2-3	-	CASSPFTDTQYF	TGTGCCAGCAGTCCGTTCACAGATACGCAGTATTTT
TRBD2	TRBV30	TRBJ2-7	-	CAWSREAGYEQYF	TGTGCCTGGAGTCGGGAGGCGGGCTACGAGCAGTACTTC
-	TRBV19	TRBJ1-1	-	CASALGRGKGTEAFF	TGTGCCAGTGCCCTCGGGAGGGGTAAAGGCACTGAAGCTTTCTTT
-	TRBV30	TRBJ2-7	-	CAWSLRDRYEQYF	TGTGCCTGGAGTTTGAGGGACCGCTACGAGCAGTACTTC
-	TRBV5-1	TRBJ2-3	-	CASSLVAPPTQYF	TGCGCCAGCAGCTTGGTAGCCCCCCCTACGCAGTATTTT
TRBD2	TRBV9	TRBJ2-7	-	CASSPLAGGSYEQYF	TGTGCCAGCAGTCCTCTAGCGGGAGGGTCCTACGAGCAGTACTTC
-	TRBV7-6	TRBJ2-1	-	CASSLATGVKGEQFF	TGTGCCAGCAGCTTAGCGACCGGGGTGAAGGGTGAGCAGTTCTTC
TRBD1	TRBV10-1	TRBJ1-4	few	CASTRDSGGLGEKLFF	TGCGCCAGCACCAGGGACAGCGGTGGACTCGGGGAAAAACTGTTTTTT
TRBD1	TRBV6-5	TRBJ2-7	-	CASRTPGQTYEQYF	TGTGCCAGCAGGACGCCGGGACAGACCTACGAGCAGTACTTC
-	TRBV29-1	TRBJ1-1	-	CSVEKNTEAFF	TGCAGCGTTGAGAAGAACACTGAAGCTTTCTTT
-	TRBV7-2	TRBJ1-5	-	CASSSKWNQPQHF	TGTGCCAGCAGCTCCAAGTGGAATCAGCCCCAGCATTTT
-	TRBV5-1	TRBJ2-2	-	CASSLSGGDTGELFF	TGCGCCAGCAGCTTGAGTGGTGGAGACACCGGGGAGCTGTTTTTT
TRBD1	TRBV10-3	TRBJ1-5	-	CAIGGQGPASNQPQHF	TGTGCCATCGGGGGACAGGGCCCTGCGAGCAATCAGCCCCAGCATTTT
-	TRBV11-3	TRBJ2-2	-	CASSLEFGVNTGELFF	TGTGCCAGCAGCTTAGAGTTCGGCGTGAACACCGGGGAGCTGTTTTTT
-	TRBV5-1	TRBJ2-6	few	CASNPGTGANVLTF	TGCGCCAGCAACCCAGGGACTGGGGCCAACGTCCTGACTTTC
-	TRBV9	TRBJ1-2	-	CASSVGGSGNYGYTF	TGTGCCAGCAGCGTAGGGGGGTCAGGGAACTATGGCTACACCTTC
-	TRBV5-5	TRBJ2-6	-	CASSLGVGSSGANVLTF	TGTGCCAGCAGCTTGGGGGTAGGGAGCTCTGGGGCCAACGTCCTGACTTTC
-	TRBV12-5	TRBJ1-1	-	CASGLDLNTEAFF	TGTGCTAGTGGTTTAGACCTAAACACTGAAGCTTTCTTT
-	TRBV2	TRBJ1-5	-	CASTAARANQPQHF	TGTGCCAGCACAGCCGCGAGGGCGAATCAGCCCCAGCATTTT
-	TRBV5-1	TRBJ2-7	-	CASSLEAVHYEQYF	TGCGCCAGCAGCTTGGAGGCCGTCCATTACGAGCAGTACTTC
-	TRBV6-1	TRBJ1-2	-	CARRDGDYGYTF	TGTGCCAGAAGGGACGGGGACTATGGCTACACCTTC
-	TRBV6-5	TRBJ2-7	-	CASSYRRDEQYF	TGTGCCAGCAGTTACAGGAGGGACGAGCAGTACTTC
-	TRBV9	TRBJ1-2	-	CASSVADKDNGYTF	TGTGCCAGCAGCGTAGCGGACAAGGATAACGGCTACACCTTC
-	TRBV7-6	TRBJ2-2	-	CASSLVGEAGELFF	TGTGCCAGCAGCTTAGTCGGGGAGGCCGGGGAGCTGTTTTTT
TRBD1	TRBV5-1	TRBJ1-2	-	CASSLRQGSANYGYTF	TGCGCCAGCAGCCTTAGACAGGGCTCAGCTAACTATGGCTACACCTTC